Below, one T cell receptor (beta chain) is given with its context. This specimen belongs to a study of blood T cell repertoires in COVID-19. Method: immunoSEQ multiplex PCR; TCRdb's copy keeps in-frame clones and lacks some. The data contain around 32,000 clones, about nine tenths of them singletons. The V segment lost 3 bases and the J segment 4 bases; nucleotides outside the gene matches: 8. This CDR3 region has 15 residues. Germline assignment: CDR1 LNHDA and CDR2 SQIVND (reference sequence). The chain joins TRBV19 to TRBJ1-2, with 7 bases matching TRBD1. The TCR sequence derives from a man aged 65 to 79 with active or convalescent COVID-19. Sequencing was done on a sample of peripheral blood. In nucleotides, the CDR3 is TGTGCCAGTAGTATGCCCAGGACAGGCGTCTATGGCTACACCTTC. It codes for CASSMPRTGVYGYTF. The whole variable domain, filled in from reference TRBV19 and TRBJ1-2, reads DGGITQSPKYLFRKEGQNVTLSCEQNLNHDAMYWYRQDPGQGLRLIYYSQIVNDFQKGDIAEGYSVSREKKESFPLTVTSAQKNPTAFYLCASSMPRTGVYGYTFGSGTRLTVV.